The sequence of this T cell receptor (beta chain) was determined in a study of Ad26.COV2.S vaccination and SARS-CoV-2 variants. Looking at the study overall: Each vaccinee took Ad26.COV2.S intramuscularly, once or twice 56 days apart.

Looked up from germline, CDR1 is MNHNY and CDR2 is SVGAGI (reference sequence). CDR3 length: 15 residues. Trimming removed 2 bases from V and 1 base from J, with 9 bases in between. The treatment here: around 19 received Ad26.COV2.S at low or high dose, single or two shots; several received placebo; per-sample allocation not given. At day 63 after the first vaccine or placebo injection, samples were drawn. Vaccination used an Ad26 vector expressing Wuhan-strain SARS-CoV-2 spike. This clone has just a few counts. What it recognizes is unknown. Findings of the study overall: Individuals receiving vaccine had higher spike-specific TCR breadth than placebo recipients did. Breadth and depth estimates from TCRs may understate total T cell responses.

Assay: immunoSEQ multiplex PCR; the TCRdb copy retains only in-frame clones and omits some. The data contain roughly 300,000 clones, about 87% of them seen just once; the ten biggest clones take up around 6.6%. Sequenced here: peripheral blood, sampled in a trial of Ad26.COV2.S vaccine versus placebo. This rearrangement joins TRBV6-6 to TRBJ2-4, with D possibly matching TRBD1 (7 bases). This receptor was obtained from a person aged 18-65 years who received the Ad26.COV2.S COVID-19 vaccine or a placebo. CDR3 in amino acids: CASSYAGGAKNIQYF. Written as DNA, the CDR3 is TGTGCCAGCAGTTACGCAGGGGGGGCCAAAAACATTCAGTACTTC.